The source of this T cell receptor (beta chain) is a study of cytomegalovirus exposure and HLA in healthy donors. Study observations and caveats: Most observed TCR sequences were rare, whereas some public TCRs were detected in many donors. First-cohort TCR clusters were later found to tend to co-occur in the approximately 110 validation repertoires.

Assay: immunoSEQ multiplex PCR; the TCRdb copy retains only in-frame clones and omits some. Counted here are 50,000 to 65,000 clones, about 96% occurring once; the ten biggest clones make up 1% to 1.5%. In this sample, this clone turned up once. Antigen: not known. Germline CDR1 and CDR2: SGHTA and FQGNSA. Losses at the gene ends were 2 bases for V and 0 bases for J; bases not matched to a gene: 3. The CDR3 totals 15 residues. The donors were part of the 120-subject validation cohort, which stood apart from the roughly 730-subject first cohort. The sequenced sample was PBMCs. The V gene is TRBV7-2, the J gene TRBJ2-7; 8 bases are a match to TRBD2. The receptor was derived from a young woman in good health and CMV-seronegative. The CDR3 sequence: CASSLRRGVSYEQYF. The CDR3, as DNA: TGTGCCAGCAGCTTACGGCGGGGGGTCTCCTACGAGCAGTACTTC.